Below are 19 T cell receptor beta chains sequenced from a single sample in a study of blood T cell repertoires in COVID-19. Data came from immunoSEQ multiplex PCR; TCRdb stores just in-frame clones and leaves some out. Of approximately 230,000 clones in the sample, about 80% were seen once. The sample taken for sequencing was PBMCs or T cells enriched from blood (not recorded which). The receptor set was obtained from a man aged 35 to 55 who had recovered from COVID-19.

This clone came up a few times. This sequence joins TRBV28 and TRBJ1-2; 7 bases agree with TRBD1. CDR3 length equals 13 residues. With 5 bases clipped from V and 6 bases from J, the junction kept 6 bases outside the gene matches. CDR1 MDHEN and CDR2 SYDVKM come from the germline V gene. CDR3 loop: CASSRQGWDGYTF. As DNA, the CDR3 is TGTGCCAGCAGTCGACAGGGATGGGATGGCTACACCTTC.

There are a few counts of this clone. The chain carries TRBV18 and TRBJ1-2; D gene ambiguous. This CDR3 comprises 15 residues. V was shortened by 3 bases and J by 6 bases, with 17 bases between the two germline ends. Per the germline V gene, CDR1 is KGHSH and CDR2 is LQKENI. The CDR3 spells CASSPGLTDAHGYTF. As DNA, the CDR3 is TGTGCCAGCTCACCCGGCCTCACAGATGCCCATGGCTACACCTTC.

The V and J genes are TRBV7-2 and TRBJ1-1, with TRBD1 identical over 8 bases. Germline CDR1 SGHTA, CDR2 FQGNSA. V was pared by 5 bases and J by 10 bases, with 9 bases of the junction left unmatched. CDR3 length equals 13 residues. The CDR3 DNA sequence: TGTGCCAGCAGCCTCAGGGGGCAGGTTGCAGCTTTCTTT. It is translated as CASSLRGQVAAFF.

With respect to this clone: The identical CDR3 is also encoded by other nucleotide sequences in the sample. CDR3 in DNA: TGTGCCAGCTCACCATCCGGGGATGAGCAGTTCTTC. Amino acid sequence: CASSPSGDEQFF. J is TRBJ2-1 and V is TRBV18; TRBD2 might be the D (5 bases). V gave up 2 bases and J gave up 8 bases, with 7 bases separating them. Per germline, CDR1 KGHSH and CDR2 LQKENI. The CDR3 sequence is 12 residues long.

This clone was recorded many times. The rearrangement uses TRBV27 and TRBJ2-7, with 8 positions matching TRBD2. CDR3 size: 16 residues. CDR1 MNHEY and CDR2 SMNVEV come from the germline V gene (reference sequence). V shed 5 bases and J 3 bases; nucleotides not matched to a gene: 12. The CDR3 here is CASSIASGRSFYEQYF. Written as DNA, the CDR3 is TGTGCCAGCAGTATCGCCAGCGGGAGAAGTTTCTACGAGCAGTACTTC.

This clone was counted between two and nine times. This rearrangement joins TRBV5-1 to TRBJ1-4, with a tentative D call TRBD1 (5 bases). The germline gives CDR1 SGHRS, CDR2 YFSETQ. Trimming left V 4 bases short and J 7 bases short, with 11 bases between. This CDR3 has 13 residues. This chain's CDR3 is CASSPGVGEKLFF. CDR3 in DNA: TGCGCCAGCAGCCCGGGGGTGGGTGAAAAACTGTTTTTT.

The rearrangement links TRBV7-2 to TRBJ1-2; TRBD1 matches at 9 bases. The CDR3 loop spans 14 amino acids. CDR1 SGHTA and CDR2 FQGNSA come from the germline V gene. V lost 5 bases, J lost 8 bases, and 9 bases stayed unmatched. CDR3 nucleotide sequence: TGTGCCAGCAGCCCCTATGGACAGGGGATCGGCTACACCTTC. This encodes CASSPYGQGIGYTF.

This chain links TRBV30 with TRBJ2-2; no reliable D call. Germline values: CDR1 GTSNPN, CDR2 SVGIG (reference sequence). The CDR3 spans 10 residues. Trimming stripped 5 bases from V and 5 bases from J, with 3 bases between. This CDR3 is CAWRTGELFF. CDR3 nucleotide sequence: TGTGCCTGGCGTACCGGGGAGCTGTTTTTT.

V usage is TRBV6-5 and J usage is TRBJ1-4; 8 bases are a match to TRBD1. Germline lookup yields CDR1 MNHEY and CDR2 SVGAGI. The length of the CDR3 is 14 residues. V dropped 6 bases and J dropped 11; count of bases not matched to a gene: 11. The CDR3 DNA is TGTGCCAGCAGCGCAGACAGGGGAAAGGGGAAACTGTTTTTT. Translated, it gives CASSADRGKGKLFF.

This clone was picked up one time. The V gene is TRBV5-5, the J gene TRBJ2-1; D is ambiguous. This CDR3 is 15 amino acids long. V was cut by 1 base and J by 0 bases, with 8 bases left in between. Germline V gene sequence: CDR1 SGHKS, CDR2 YYEKEE (reference sequence). CDR3 nucleotide sequence: TGTGCCAGCAGCTTGACGGAGAGCTCCTACAATGAGCAGTTCTTC. It specifies CASSLTESSYNEQFF. The full variable domain, rest sourced from reference TRBV5-5 and TRBJ2-1, is DAGVTQSPTHLIKTRGQQVTLRCSPISGHKSVSWYQQVLGQGPQFIFQYYEKEERGRGNFPDRFSARQFPNYSSELNVNALLLGDSALYLCASSLTESSYNEQFFGPGTRLTVL.

The chain uses TRBV15 and TRBJ1-5; TRBD1 aligns across 10 bases. This CDR3 region has 16 residues. With V trimmed by 1 base and J by 6 bases, 6 bases remained unmatched. The germline V gene has CDR1 LNHNV and CDR2 YYDKDF (reference sequence). CDR3 residues: CATSRGQGAYGQPQHF. In DNA, the CDR3 is TGTGCCACCAGCAGAGGACAGGGGGCTTATGGTCAGCCCCAGCATTTT.

The chain joins TRBV27 to TRBJ2-1; TRBD2 agrees at 9 bases. J gave up 6 bases and V 4 bases, and 7 bases lay outside the gene matches. Germline values: CDR1 MNHEY, CDR2 SMNVEV (reference sequence). CDR3 length equals 15 residues. CDR3 sequence (DNA): TGTGCCAGCAGTTCCCTTAGCGGGGGTCGCAATGAGCAGTTCTTC. It specifies CASSSLSGGRNEQFF.

Here the CDR3 DNA reads TGTGCCAGCTCACAACAGGGGGCGGGCAACGAGCAGTACTTC. This translates into CASSQQGAGNEQYF. The genes are TRBV18 and TRBJ2-7; 9 bases line up with TRBD1. The V gene end was trimmed by 4 bases and the J gene end by 5 bases; junction bases not matched to a gene: 6. CDR1 KGHSH and CDR2 LQKENI come from the germline V gene. The CDR3 extends over 14 amino acids. Combining the CDR3 with reference TRBV18 and TRBJ2-7 gives the whole variable domain NAGVMQNPRHLVRRRGQEARLRCSPMKGHSHVYWYRQLPEEGLKFMVYLQKENIIDESGMPKERFSAEFPKEGPSILRIQQVVRGDSAAYFCASSQQGAGNEQYFGPGTRLTVT.

This clone was recorded only once. This chain links TRBV7-2 with TRBJ1-1; 11 bases match TRBD1. The CDR3 length is 15 residues. The V segment lost 1 base and the J segment 3 bases; nucleotides outside the gene matches: 1. Germline V gives CDR1 SGHTA, CDR2 FQGNSA. The CDR3 here is CASSLGTGGYTEAFF. The CDR3 DNA reads as TGTGCCAGCAGCTTAGGGACAGGGGGCTACACTGAAGCTTTCTTT.

The chain recombines TRBV5-1 with TRBJ1-2; 8 bases align to TRBD1. With V trimmed by 0 bases and J by 4 bases, 11 bases remained unmatched. This CDR3 spans 17 amino acids. Germline CDR1 is SGHRS and CDR2 is YFSETQ. The CDR3 DNA reads as TGCGCCAGCAGCTTGGCCCAGGGGGCCGCCTTCGGCTATGGCTACACCTTC. This gives the protein CASSLAQGAAFGYGYTF.

V and J are TRBV5-1 and TRBJ2-1; TRBD1 might be the D (5 bases). The V gene's germline CDR1 is SGHRS and CDR2 YFSETQ. V gave up 0 bases and J gave up 1 base, with 8 bases separating them. This CDR3 has 15 residues. This chain's CDR3 is CASSLGQISYNEQFF. The CDR3 nucleotides are TGCGCCAGCAGCTTGGGACAGATTTCCTACAATGAGCAGTTCTTC.

The chain has TRBV6-2 or TRBV6-3 and TRBJ2-5; 10 nucleotides match TRBD2. Germline CDR1 reads MNHEY; CDR2 reads SVGEGT. This CDR3 is built from 15 residues. V lost 5 bases to trimming and J lost 10 bases; unmatched junction nucleotides: 13. The CDR3 is CASSPIIAGGGLQYF. CDR3 in DNA: TGTGCCAGCAGTCCGATAATAGCGGGGGGCGGACTCCAGTACTTC.

This sequence joins TRBV7-8 and TRBJ1-3; 11 bases agree with TRBD1. Germline V gene data show CDR1 as SGHVS and CDR2 as FQNEAQ. The V and J ends lost 1 base and 8 bases, in that order; junction bases with no gene match: 10. The CDR3 extends over 17 amino acids. For the CDR3, the DNA is TGTGCCAGCAGCTTAGATGTCGGGGGACAGGGGGTGTACACCATATATTTT. This encodes CASSLDVGGQGVYTIYF.

The chain employs TRBV5-1 and TRBJ2-2, with TRBD1 identical over 9 bases. With V trimmed by 4 bases and J by 7 bases, 11 bases remained unmatched. The CDR3 spans 16 residues. CDR1 SGHRS and CDR2 YFSETQ come from the germline V gene. The CDR3 bases are TGCGCCAGCAGCCCACCCGGGACAGGGCCCAACGGGGAGCTGTTTTTT. The encoded protein is CASSPPGTGPNGELFF.